A selection of T cell receptor beta chains follows, all from one sample in a study of blood T cell repertoires in COVID-19. Method: immunoSEQ multiplex PCR; TCRdb's copy keeps in-frame clones and lacks some. Of about 70,000 clones detected, 82% appear once; the ten largest clones hold under 2%. Sequenced: peripheral blood. The receptors derive from a woman aged 55-69 years with acute or convalescent COVID-19. The conserved cysteine and the conserved F or W are not part of the CDR3 here. The order of the fields is clone size, V gene, CDR3 protein. Size tells how often a clone was seen (once, few, many) or the class of an expanded clone, and some rows leave it out.

abundance: NA; v_gene: TRBV20-1; CDR3aa: SASDLRAGVETQY
abundance: medium-sized; v_gene: TRBV7-9; CDR3aa: ASSLDGQVNTEAF
abundance: NA; v_gene: TRBV9; CDR3aa: ASSVGAGTEDYGYT
abundance: NA; v_gene: TRBV6-4; CDR3aa: ASSDTGLANYGYT
abundance: NA; v_gene: TRBV24-1; CDR3aa: ATSDSGYGYT
abundance: NA; v_gene: TRBV6-1; CDR3aa: ASSERRGLGTEAF
abundance: once; v_gene: TRBV5-6; CDR3aa: ASSRTGSGDTEAF
abundance: NA; v_gene: TRBV29-1; CDR3aa: SVETPGQVYGYT
abundance: NA; v_gene: TRBV5-1; CDR3aa: ASSGETGTNTGELF
abundance: NA; v_gene: TRBV30; CDR3aa: ASSGGYSETQY
abundance: once; v_gene: TRBV5-1; CDR3aa: ASSFAAPTDTQY
abundance: NA; v_gene: TRBV9; CDR3aa: ASSVVPQLDVYGYT
abundance: once; v_gene: TRBV10-1; CDR3aa: ASSESAGRYTEAF
abundance: NA; v_gene: TRBV6-4; CDR3aa: ASSEREGTEAF
abundance: NA; v_gene: TRBV28; CDR3aa: ASSSSAASSGANVLT
abundance: NA; v_gene: TRBV5-1; CDR3aa: ASSLGASGGANEQF
abundance: few; v_gene: TRBV11-2; CDR3aa: ASSLSTGMNTEAF
abundance: NA; v_gene: TRBV7-8; CDR3aa: ASSRDRGRGGEQY
abundance: NA; v_gene: TRBV14; CDR3aa: ASSQERGISYNSPLH
abundance: NA; v_gene: TRBV3-1/TRBV3-2; CDR3aa: ASSRTDRDGYT
abundance: few; v_gene: TRBV6-6; CDR3aa: ASTGAPSGEQY
abundance: NA; v_gene: TRBV2; CDR3aa: ASSVDRSSSYEQY
abundance: NA; v_gene: TRBV6-5; CDR3aa: ASKGTAYNEQF
abundance: NA; v_gene: TRBV12-3/TRBV12-4; CDR3aa: ASRPSYNEQF
abundance: NA; v_gene: TRBV6-5; CDR3aa: ASRQGNYGYT
abundance: NA; v_gene: TRBV7-2; CDR3aa: ASSLSWSGSGYT
abundance: NA; v_gene: TRBV6-6; CDR3aa: ASTRGDRGYEQY
abundance: NA; v_gene: TRBV11-2; CDR3aa: ASSRPSPFTEAF
abundance: NA; v_gene: TRBV7-9; CDR3aa: ASSSGTGTDTQY
abundance: NA; v_gene: TRBV5-1; CDR3aa: ASSLRGAGETQY
abundance: NA; v_gene: TRBV18; CDR3aa: ASSPGVGWTTTNTEAF
abundance: NA; v_gene: TRBV7-8; CDR3aa: ASSDISTGGTDTQY
abundance: NA; v_gene: TRBV11-2; CDR3aa: ASTQIWAGVANNEQF
abundance: NA; v_gene: TRBV28; CDR3aa: ASRTGHNTGELF
abundance: NA; v_gene: TRBV21-1; CDR3aa: ASLRTSIQLNYGYT
abundance: once; v_gene: TRBV5-1; CDR3aa: ASSVLAGAGYNEQF
abundance: few; v_gene: TRBV7-2; CDR3aa: ASSESVGTYNEQF
abundance: NA; v_gene: TRBV28; CDR3aa: ASSLGGGAYEQY
abundance: once; v_gene: TRBV6-1; CDR3aa: ASSDITPLH